Listed here are 25 T cell receptor beta chains from one sample, sequenced in a study of T-cell reconstitution after alpha-beta-depleted transplantation in children. Unique molecular identifiers were used to barcode this TCRbeta library. TCRdb used MiXCR to reprocess the PCR reads, holding one entry per CDR3 protein. The profile covers about 490,000 distinct CDR3 sequences, with over 9.5% appearing a single time and about 2% taken by the ten largest. The source was PBMCs, collected before TCRalphabeta/CD19-depleted stem cell transplant. The receptor source for this set is a child aged 2 to 10 with inherited bone marrow failure, due to receive a stem cell transplant.

This clonotype was picked up many times. CDR3 coding DNA: TGTGCCAGCACCAAGGGTACTAGCCCAACGGAAGAGACCCAGTACTTC. It is translated as CASTKGTSPTEETQYF. The chain recombines TRBV27 with TRBJ2-5; D might be TRBD2 (6 bases). Between the trimmed V and J ends, which lost 7 bases and 3 bases, there was a span of 21 bases. Germline V gene sequence: CDR1 MNHEY, CDR2 SMNVEV (reference sequence). The CDR3 is 16 residues long.

Many counts were recorded for this clonotype. In DNA form, the CDR3 reads TGCAGCGTTGCGAGGGACGCCCTGGGGCCCCAGCATTTT. It encodes CSVARDALGPQHF. The chain employs TRBV29-1 and TRBJ1-5; D is possibly TRBD1 (5 bases). Germline CDR1 is SQVTM and CDR2 is ANQGSEA. The V end was cut by 4 bases, the J end by 9 bases, with 16 bases between. The CDR3 loop spans 13 amino acids.

This clonotype was seen many times. The rearrangement uses TRBV28 and TRBJ1-5, with 10 bases aligning to TRBD1. The CDR3 loop spans 14 amino acids. V lost 11 bases, J lost 5 bases, and 9 bases stayed unmatched. Germline CDR1 and CDR2: MDHEN and SYDVKM. The CDR3: CAFSDGQGDQPQHF. The CDR3 DNA reads TGTGCCTTTTCCGATGGACAGGGGGATCAGCCCCAGCATTTT.

At least ten counts were recorded for this clonotype. V gene TRBV12-3 or TRBV12-4 combines with J gene TRBJ2-7; TRBD2 agrees at 10 bases. The CDR3 is 15 residues long. Germline trimming cut 6 bases from V and 3 bases from J; bases unmatched to any gene: 8. CDR3 DNA: TGTGCCAGCAGCACCGGGACTAGCGAGTACTACGAGCAGTACTTC. Protein sequence: CASSTGTSEYYEQYF.

The rearrangement links TRBV20-1 to TRBJ1-2, with unresolved D. V was trimmed by 2 bases and J by 5 bases, leaving 6 bases between them. The length of the CDR3 is 11 residues. Germline assignment: CDR1 DFQATT and CDR2 SNEGSKA (reference sequence). Here the CDR3 reads CSARPAYGYTF. The DNA for the CDR3 is TGCAGTGCTAGACCGGCGTATGGCTACACCTTC.

The chain joins TRBV3-1 to TRBJ1-2; 8 nucleotides line up with TRBD1. The junction had 12 bases not matched to a gene; V was cut back by 6 bases and J by 0 bases. Germline V lookup: CDR1 LGHDT, CDR2 YNNKEL (reference sequence). CDR3 length: 17 residues. CDR3 DNA sequence: TGTGCCAGCAGTCCTATGGGACAGGCGGCTCCTAACTATGGCTACACCTTC. Encoded protein: CASSPMGQAAPNYGYTF.

This clonotype has ten or more counts. CDR3 sequence reads: CASRTGGEKLFF. The CDR3 bases are TGTGCCAGCAGGACAGGGGGTGAAAAACTGTTTTTT. The V call is TRBV12-3 or TRBV12-4, the J call TRBJ1-4, with TRBD1 identical over 9 bases. The CDR3 spans 12 residues. Trimming removed 6 bases from V and 7 bases from J; junction bases left unmatched: 0.

This chain uses TRBV5-2 with TRBJ1-1; no check of the table's D call, TRBD1, against the DNA was made. TRBV5-2 is labeled a pseudogene. The CDR3 loop spans 17 amino acids. The CDR3 is CASSSTGQRGMNTEAFF. Written as DNA, the CDR3 is TGTGCCAGCAGTTCGACAGGTCAGAGGGGTATGAACACTGAAGCTTTCTTT.

This chain uses TRBV5-1 with TRBJ1-5; D might be TRBD1 (5 bases). Deletions cut 1 base from V and 9 bases from J, with 11 bases between. Germline CDR1 and CDR2: SGHRS and YFSETQ. This CDR3 is 13 amino acids long. Here the CDR3 reads CASSLRAGRPQHF. Written as DNA, the CDR3 is TGCGCCAGCAGCTTGAGAGCAGGGCGGCCCCAGCATTTT.

V is TRBV20-1 and J is TRBJ2-1; 13 bases align to TRBD2. Germline V CDR1 and CDR2: DFQATT, SNEGSKA (reference sequence). V trimming: 1 base; J trimming: 5 bases; junction bases outside the gene matches: 5. CDR3 length equals 16 residues. CDR3 in DNA: TGCAGTGCTAGAGTCGGGACTAGCGGGGCCAACAATGAGCAGTTCTTC. Translated, it gives CSARVGTSGANNEQFF.

This clonotype was found a few times. This rearrangement joins TRBV4-3 to TRBJ2-7, with 8 bases identical to TRBD1. V shed 3 bases and J 5 bases; nucleotides not matched to a gene: 6. The CDR3 is 14 residues long. The germline gives CDR1 LGHNA, CDR2 YSLEER. The CDR3 spells CASSQVTGDDEQYF. CDR3 DNA sequence: TGCGCCAGCAGCCAGGTGACAGGGGATGACGAGCAGTACTTC.

The table lists this clonotype with many counts. The gene calls are TRBV7-9 and TRBJ2-7, with D possibly being TRBD1 (6 bases). Per germline, CDR1 SEHNR and CDR2 FQNEAQ (reference sequence). V was pared by 4 bases and J by 6 bases, with 25 bases between. The CDR3 has 17 amino acids. In DNA, the CDR3 is TGTGCCAGCAGCTCCGCCTCACAGGGAGAATATGGGGGCGAGCAGTACTTC. Translation gives CASSSASQGEYGGEQYF.

This clonotype was counted many times. The rearrangement links TRBV6-2 or TRBV6-3 to TRBJ2-7; 8 nucleotides line up with TRBD2. CDR3 size: 15 residues. The V segment lost 4 bases and the J segment 3 bases; nucleotides outside the gene matches: 8. From germline, CDR1 is MNHEY and CDR2 SVGEGT. CDR3 residues: CASSSGTSRYYEQYF. CDR3 DNA: TGTGCCAGCAGTTCCGGGACTAGTCGGTACTACGAGCAGTACTTC.

The V gene is TRBV18, the J gene TRBJ2-7; TRBD2 agrees at 13 bases. Germline trimming cut 3 bases from V and 2 bases from J; bases unmatched to any gene: 7. Looked up from germline, CDR1 is KGHSH and CDR2 is LQKENI. The length of the CDR3 is 17 residues. For the CDR3, the DNA is TGTGCCAGCTCACCGGGGACTAGCGGGATTTGGGCCTACGAGCAGTACTTC. This encodes CASSPGTSGIWAYEQYF.

Details on this clonotype: This may be a read error: a much more frequent sequence differs by one nucleotide. The chain carries TRBV4-3 and TRBJ1-1, with D maybe TRBD1 (5 bases). Per the germline V gene, CDR1 is LGHNA and CDR2 is YSLEER. The germline V and J ends were trimmed by 3 bases and 0 bases, with 14 bases remaining between them. The length of the CDR3 is 16 residues. The CDR3 DNA sequence: TGCGCCAGCAGCCACGGCCCTGGGGGACTGAACACTGAAGCTTTCTTT. This sequence encodes CASSHGPGGLNTEAFF.

This clonotype was observed many times. The chain uses TRBV5-1 and TRBJ2-3, with TRBD1 identical over 7 bases. The ends lost 3 bases at V and 4 bases at J; junction bases unmatched: 5. The CDR3 runs 14 residues. The V gene's germline CDR1 is SGHRS and CDR2 YFSETQ. The CDR3 DNA follows: TGCGCCAGCAGCTCGACAGGGTCGGCAGATACGCAGTATTTT. This sequence encodes CASSSTGSADTQYF.

This sequence joins TRBV4-3 and TRBJ2-3; TRBD2 might be the D (6 bases). The germline V gene has CDR1 LGHNA and CDR2 YSLEER. There are 12 residues in the CDR3. V was shortened by 3 bases and J by 8 bases, with 9 bases between the two germline ends. CDR3 bases: TGCGCCAGCAGCCACGGAGGGACTACGCAGTATTTT. This translates into CASSHGGTTQYF.

This clonotype has at least ten counts. The chain recombines TRBV12-3 or TRBV12-4 with TRBJ2-3, with D perhaps TRBD2 (5 bases). The CDR3 has 13 residues. V dropped 5 bases and J dropped 6 bases, with 12 bases sitting between them. The CDR3 DNA sequence: TGTGCCAGCAGTCCGCTCGGGGAGGATACGCAGTATTTT. It encodes CASSPLGEDTQYF.

This clonotype came up many times. The rearrangement joins TRBV2 to TRBJ2-2, with 8 nucleotides matching TRBD2. CDR1 and CDR2 from the germline V gene are SNHLY and FYNNEI. The CDR3 spans 15 residues. The V and J ends lost 5 bases and 4 bases, in that order; junction bases with no gene match: 6. In DNA form, the CDR3 reads TGTGCCAGCAGTCAGAGTAGCGGGATCACCGGGGAGCTGTTTTTT. Residues: CASSQSSGITGELFF.

This clonotype was seen many times. DNA of the CDR3: TGTGCCAGCAAGCGGTTACCAGACTCCTACGAGCAGTACTTC. Amino acid sequence: CASKRLPDSYEQYF. The V and J genes are TRBV12-3 or TRBV12-4 and TRBJ2-7, with D possibly being TRBD2 (5 bases). Trimming cost V 7 bases and J 0 bases, with 13 bases left between them. CDR3 length equals 14 residues.

This clonotype was picked up many times. The V and J genes are TRBV4-3 and TRBJ2-1; tentatively, D is TRBD2 (6 bases). Germline CDR1 reads LGHNA; CDR2 reads YSLEER. The CDR3 spans 20 residues. V shed 1 base and J shed 3 bases, with 25 bases lying between them. The chain's CDR3 is CASSQARVTWSGSSYNEQFF. The CDR3 DNA reads as TGCGCCAGCAGCCAAGCGAGGGTGACTTGGAGCGGGTCAAGCTACAATGAGCAGTTCTTC.

There are many counts of this clonotype. The rearrangement uses TRBV24-1 and TRBJ2-1, with 8 bases fitting TRBD2. CDR1 is KGHDR and CDR2 is SFDVKD in the germline V gene. The CDR3 is made up of 17 amino acids. With V trimmed by 3 bases and J by 1 base, 7 bases remained unmatched. The CDR3 loop is CATSDRSGRWSYNEQFF. CDR3 nucleotides: TGTGCCACCAGTGATCGAAGCGGGAGATGGTCCTACAATGAGCAGTTCTTC.

This clonotype was recorded many times. V usage is TRBV6-1 and J usage is TRBJ2-7; 8 bases map to TRBD1. Germline V CDR1 and CDR2: MNHNS, SASEGT. The ends lost 6 bases at V and 3 bases at J; junction bases unmatched: 10. The CDR3 is made up of 15 amino acids. CDR3 region: CASSEPADRDYEQYF. CDR3 DNA sequence: TGTGCCAGCAGCGAACCCGCGGACAGGGACTACGAGCAGTACTTC.

This clonotype was picked up many times. The chain combines TRBV14 with TRBJ2-3; TRBD2 agrees at 10 bases. The germline CDR1 and CDR2 sequences are SGHDN and FVKESK. The junction had 6 bases not matched to a gene; V was cut back by 3 bases and J by 6 bases. The CDR3 has 15 residues. CDR3 protein: CASSHTSGTPDTQYF. The DNA of the CDR3 is TGTGCCAGCAGCCACACTAGCGGGACCCCGGATACGCAGTATTTT.

There are many counts of this clonotype. This sequence joins TRBV4-3 and TRBJ2-7; D gene unclear. Per germline, CDR1 LGHNA and CDR2 YSLEER. The CDR3 consists of 14 residues. V was pared by 0 bases and J by 3 bases, with 9 bases between. DNA of the CDR3: TGCGCCAGCAGCCAAGATGGCCTCTACTACGAGCAGTACTTC. Translation: CASSQDGLYYEQYF.